This T cell receptor beta chain was sequenced in a study of neurological immune-mediated disorders. Using its own MiXCR run on the 5' RACE reads, TCRdb lists one record per CDR3 protein. Among about 70,000 distinct CDR3 sequences listed, 2.5% to 3.5% were seen once. V gave up 3 bases and J gave up 3 bases, with 3 bases separating them. CDR1 is SQVTM and CDR2 is ANQGSEA in the germline V gene. The CDR3 runs to 11 residues. Many counts were recorded for this clonotype. The chain joins TRBV29-1 to TRBJ2-1; D call uncertain. The source material was PBMCs. The receptor comes from a woman aged 45 to 65 with multiple sclerosis. The CDR3, as DNA: TGCAGCGTTGATCTCTACAATGAGCAGTTCTTC. Amino acids: CSVDLYNEQFF.